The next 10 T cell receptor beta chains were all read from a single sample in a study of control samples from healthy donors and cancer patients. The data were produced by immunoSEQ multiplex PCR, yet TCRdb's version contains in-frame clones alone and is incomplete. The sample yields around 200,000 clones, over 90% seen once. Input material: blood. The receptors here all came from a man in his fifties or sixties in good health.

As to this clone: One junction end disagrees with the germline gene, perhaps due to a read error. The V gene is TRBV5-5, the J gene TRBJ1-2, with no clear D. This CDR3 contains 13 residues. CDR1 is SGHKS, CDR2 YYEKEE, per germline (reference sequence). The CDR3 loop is CASSLLPGMDLKF. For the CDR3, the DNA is TGTGCCAGCAGCCTTCTCCCTGGAATGGACCTTAAGTTC.

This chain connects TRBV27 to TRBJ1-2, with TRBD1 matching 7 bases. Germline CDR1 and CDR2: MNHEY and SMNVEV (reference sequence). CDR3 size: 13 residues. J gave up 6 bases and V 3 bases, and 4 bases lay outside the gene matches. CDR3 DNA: TGTGCCAGCAGTTTCCGACAGGGCCATGGCTACACCTTC. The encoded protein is CASSFRQGHGYTF.

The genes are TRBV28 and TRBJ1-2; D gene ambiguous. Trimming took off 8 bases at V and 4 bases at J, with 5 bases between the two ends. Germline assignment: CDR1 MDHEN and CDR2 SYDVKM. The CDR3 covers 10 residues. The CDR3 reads CASGVYGYTF. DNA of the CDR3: TGTGCCAGCGGCGTCTATGGCTACACCTTC.

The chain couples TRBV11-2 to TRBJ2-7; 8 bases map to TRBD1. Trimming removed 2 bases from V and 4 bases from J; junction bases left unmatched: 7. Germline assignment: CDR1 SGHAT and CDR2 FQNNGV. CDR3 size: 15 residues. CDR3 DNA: TGTGCCAGCAGCTTAACCGGGACAGGACGGTACGAGCAGTACTTC. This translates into CASSLTGTGRYEQYF. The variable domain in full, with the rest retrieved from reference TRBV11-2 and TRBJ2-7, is EAGVAQSPRYKIIEKRQSVAFWCNPISGHATLYWYQQILGQGPKLLIQFQNNGVVDDSQLPKDRFSAERLKGVDSTLKIQPAKLEDSAVYLCASSLTGTGRYEQYFGPGTRLTVT.

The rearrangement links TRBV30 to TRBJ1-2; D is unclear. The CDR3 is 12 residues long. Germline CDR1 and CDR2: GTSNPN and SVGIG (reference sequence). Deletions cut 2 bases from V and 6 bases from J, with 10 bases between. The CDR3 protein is CAWSWKGDGYTF. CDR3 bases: TGTGCCTGGAGTTGGAAGGGCGATGGCTACACCTTC.

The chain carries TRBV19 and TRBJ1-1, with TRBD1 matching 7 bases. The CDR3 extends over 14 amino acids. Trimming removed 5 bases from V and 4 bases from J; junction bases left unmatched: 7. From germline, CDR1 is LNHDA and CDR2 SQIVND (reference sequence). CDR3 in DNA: TGTGCCAGTAGTCCGAACAGGGGCGGCACTGAAGCTTTCTTT. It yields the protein CASSPNRGGTEAFF.

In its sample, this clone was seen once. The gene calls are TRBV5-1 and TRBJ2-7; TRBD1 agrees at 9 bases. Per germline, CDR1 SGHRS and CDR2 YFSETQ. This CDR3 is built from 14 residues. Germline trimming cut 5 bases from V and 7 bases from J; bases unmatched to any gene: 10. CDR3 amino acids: CASRSGQGSSEQYF. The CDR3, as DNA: TGCGCCAGCAGAAGCGGACAGGGGTCCTCAGAGCAGTACTTC.

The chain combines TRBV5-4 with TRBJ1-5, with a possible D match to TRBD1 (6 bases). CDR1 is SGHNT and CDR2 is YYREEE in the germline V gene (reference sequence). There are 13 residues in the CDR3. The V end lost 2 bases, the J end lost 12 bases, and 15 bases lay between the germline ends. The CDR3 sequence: CASSFGVGTHQHF. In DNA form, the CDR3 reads TGTGCCAGCAGCTTTGGTGTGGGGACACACCAGCATTTT.

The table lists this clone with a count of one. This CDR3 reads CASSAAVGNYGYTF. The CDR3 nucleotides read TGTGCCAGCAGCGCCGCCGTGGGGAACTATGGCTACACCTTC. This chain links TRBV7-2 with TRBJ1-2, with unresolved D. V lost 5 bases to trimming and J lost 2 bases, with 12 bases between them. The CDR3 runs to 14 residues. Germline lookup yields CDR1 SGHTA and CDR2 FQGNSA. Together with reference TRBV7-2 and TRBJ1-2, the CDR3 gives the full variable domain: GAGVSQSPSNKVTEKGKDVELRCDPISGHTALYWYRQSLGQGLEFLIYFQGNSAPDKSGLPSDRFSAERTGGSVSTLTIQRTQQEDSAVYLCASSAAVGNYGYTFGSGTRLTVV.

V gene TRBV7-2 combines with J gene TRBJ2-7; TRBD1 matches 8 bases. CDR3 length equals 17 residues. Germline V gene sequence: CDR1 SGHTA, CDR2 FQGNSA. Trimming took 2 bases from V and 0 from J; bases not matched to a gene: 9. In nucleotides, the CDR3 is TGTGCCAGCAGCTTACGGTCAGGGGGCAAATCCTCCTACGAGCAGTACTTC. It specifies CASSLRSGGKSSYEQYF.